What follows are 20 T cell receptor beta chains derived from one specimen sequenced in a study of radiotherapy plus CTLA-4 blockade in lung cancer. The table came from immunoSEQ multiplex PCR; TCRdb's copy has only in-frame clones and leaves some out. The table includes about 98,000 clones, approximately 78% detected once. Sequenced here: peripheral blood, sampled from a patient treated with radiotherapy plus ipilimumab. These receptors were collected from a human donor with non-small cell lung cancer who had a partial response to radiotherapy plus ipilimumab.

This chain joins TRBV11-2 and TRBJ2-5; the D gene is possibly TRBD2 (5 bases). Per the germline V gene, CDR1 is SGHAT and CDR2 is FQNNGV. With 5 bases removed from V and 4 bases from J, the gap between germline ends came to 8 bases. CDR3 length: 12 amino acids. The CDR3 DNA is TGTGCCAGCAGCATCGGACTAGAGACCCAGTACTTC. Its protein product is CASSIGLETQYF. Filled out from reference TRBV11-2 and TRBJ2-5, the complete variable domain reads EAGVAQSPRYKIIEKRQSVAFWCNPISGHATLYWYQQILGQGPKLLIQFQNNGVVDDSQLPKDRFSAERLKGVDSTLKIQPAKLEDSAVYLCASSIGLETQYFGPGTRLLVL.

As DNA, the CDR3 is TGTGCCAGCTCACCAAGGACAGGGGACACTGAAGCTTTCTTT. Amino acids: CASSPRTGDTEAFF. The rearrangement uses TRBV18 and TRBJ1-1; TRBD1 aligns across 9 bases. The junction had 1 base not matched to a gene; V was cut back by 2 bases and J by 3 bases. The CDR3 extends over 14 amino acids. The germline CDR1 and CDR2 sequences are KGHSH and LQKENI.

The V gene is TRBV5-1, the J gene TRBJ2-7; D not resolved. The V end was cut by 5 bases, the J end by 7 bases, with 19 bases between. The CDR3 has 14 residues. In germline, CDR1 is SGHRS, CDR2 YFSETQ. This chain's CDR3 is CASRPTPFYGEQYF. CDR3 nucleotides: TGCGCCAGCAGACCTACCCCCTTCTACGGGGAGCAGTACTTC.

The CDR3, as DNA: TGTGCCAGCGCGACAGGGTCCGGGGAGCTGTTTTTT. This codes for CASATGSGELFF. The rearrangement joins TRBV6-4 to TRBJ2-2; TRBD1 agrees at 7 bases. Germline V gene lookup returns CDR1 MRHNA and CDR2 SNTAGT. The junction had 3 bases not matched to a gene; V was cut back by 8 bases and J by 6 bases. This CDR3 has 12 residues.

This clone showed up just a few times. The V and J genes are TRBV2 and TRBJ2-7; D remains ambiguous. The germline gives CDR1 SNHLY, CDR2 FYNNEI. The ends were cut back, 4 bases at V and 2 bases at J, with 3 bases in the middle. The CDR3 runs to 11 residues. The CDR3: CASSATYEQYF. For the CDR3, the DNA is TGTGCCAGCAGTGCCACCTACGAGCAGTACTTC. Drawing the rest from reference TRBV2 and TRBJ2-7, the complete variable domain is EPEVTQTPSHQVTQMGQEVILRCVPISNHLYFYWYRQILGQKVEFLVSFYNNEISEKSEIFDDQFSVERPDGSNFTLKIRSTKLEDSAMYFCASSATYEQYFGPGTRLTVT.

The chain uses TRBV29-1 and TRBJ2-2, with 8 bases aligning to TRBD1. CDR1 SQVTM and CDR2 ANQGSEA come from the germline V gene. CDR3 size: 14 residues. The V gene end was trimmed by 6 bases and the J gene end by 2 bases; junction bases not matched to a gene: 5. CDR3 sequence reads: CSVSGGLNTGELFF. The DNA of the CDR3 is TGCAGCGTCTCAGGGGGCTTAAACACCGGGGAGCTGTTTTTT.

The V call is TRBV29-1, the J call TRBJ2-7; tentatively, D is TRBD1 (6 bases). CDR3 length: 12 residues. Germline CDR1 and CDR2: SQVTM and ANQGSEA. Trimming shortened V by 3 bases and J by 6 bases, and 12 bases separated the two germline ends. CDR3 amino acids: CSVDVVGGEQYF. The CDR3 nucleotides are TGCAGCGTTGACGTAGTAGGGGGCGAGCAGTACTTC.

This clone was recorded a few times. V and J are TRBV18 and TRBJ2-6, with D perhaps matching TRBD1 (5 bases). The V gene's germline CDR1 is KGHSH and CDR2 LQKENI. This CDR3 contains 15 residues. Trimming stripped 2 bases from V and 4 bases from J, with 9 bases between. The CDR3 reads CASSPGASGANVLTF. Written as DNA, the CDR3 is TGTGCCAGCTCACCAGGGGCAAGCGGGGCCAACGTCCTGACTTTC.

The rearrangement links TRBV15 to TRBJ2-5; TRBD1 matches 8 bases. The V gene end was trimmed by 5 bases and the J gene end by 5 bases; junction bases not matched to a gene: 4. The length of the CDR3 is 13 residues. The germline gives CDR1 LNHNV, CDR2 YYDKDF (reference sequence). CDR3 amino acids: CATSFRQGETQYF. In DNA, the CDR3 is TGTGCCACCAGCTTCCGACAGGGGGAGACCCAGTACTTC.

J is TRBJ1-1 and V is TRBV7-2; maybe TRBD1 (5 bases). This CDR3 has 16 residues. Trimming left V 2 bases short and J 0 bases short, with 13 bases between. Germline V gene data show CDR1 as SGHTA and CDR2 as FQGNSA. Here the CDR3 DNA reads TGTGCCAGCAGCTTATGGGGCCGGAACCTGAACACTGAAGCTTTCTTT. Its translation is CASSLWGRNLNTEAFF.

CDR3 protein: CASSMGGRSYEQYF. The CDR3 DNA follows: TGTGCCAGTAGTATGGGAGGACGGTCCTACGAGCAGTACTTC. The J gene is TRBJ2-7, the V gene TRBV19; D is possibly TRBD2 (6 bases). Trimming shortened V by 3 bases and J by 1 base, and 10 bases separated the two germline ends. The CDR3 extends over 14 amino acids. Germline V gives CDR1 LNHDA, CDR2 SQIVND (reference sequence).

This clone was seen just once. The chain recombines TRBV28 with TRBJ2-7; D is ambiguous. Germline V gene lookup returns CDR1 MDHEN and CDR2 SYDVKM. The V and J ends lost 5 bases and 3 bases respectively, with 14 bases between them. CDR3 length: 14 amino acids. CDR3: CASSLLRGSYEQYF. The CDR3 nucleotides read TGTGCCAGCAGTCTCCTCCGAGGAAGCTACGAGCAGTACTTC.

The chain uses TRBV29-1 and TRBJ2-1; 11 bases align to TRBD1. Germline V gene lookup returns CDR1 SQVTM and CDR2 ANQGSEA. The CDR3 contains 14 residues. V lost 7 bases to trimming and J lost 8 bases; unmatched junction nucleotides: 10. CDR3 bases: TGCAGCGCTACCGGGACAGGGGGTTGGGATGAGCAGTTCTTC. Its protein product is CSATGTGGWDEQFF.

The chain employs TRBV6-5 and TRBJ2-7, with D possibly being TRBD2 (6 bases). Germline V gene data show CDR1 as MNHEY and CDR2 as SVGAGI. V was cut by 6 bases and J by 4 bases, with 10 bases left in between. CDR3 length: 12 amino acids. CDR3 sequence: CASRDGGYEQYF. DNA for the CDR3: TGTGCCAGCAGGGACGGAGGGTACGAGCAGTACTTC.

The rearrangement links TRBV28 to TRBJ2-5; D unclear. Trimming cost V 7 bases and J 4 bases, with 16 bases left between them. This CDR3 contains 14 residues. In germline, CDR1 is MDHEN, CDR2 SYDVKM. The CDR3 DNA follows: TGTGCCAGCACCACCCCCGGGTCGGGAGAGACCCAGTACTTC. It codes for CASTTPGSGETQYF.

CDR3: CASSTGLAGEETQYF. Here the CDR3 DNA reads TGTGCCAGCAGCACCGGACTAGCGGGGGAAGAGACCCAGTACTTC. The V and J genes are TRBV5-5 and TRBJ2-5; 13 bases map to TRBD2. After removal of 4 bases from V and 3 bases from J, the junction contained 3 bases not matched to a gene. The germline gives CDR1 SGHKS, CDR2 YYEKEE (reference sequence). The CDR3 is 15 amino acids.

The chain combines TRBV25-1 with TRBJ2-4; D might be TRBD2 (6 bases). Germline V CDR1 and CDR2: MGHDK, SYGVNS. V was shortened by 5 bases and J by 0 bases, with 11 bases between the two germline ends. The length of the CDR3 is 15 residues. CDR3 bases: TGTGCCAGCAGTCCAAGGGGAGGAGCCAAAAACATTCAGTACTTC. Protein product: CASSPRGGAKNIQYF.

The V call is TRBV5-1, the J call TRBJ2-7; 8 nucleotides agree with TRBD2. The V gene end was trimmed by 7 bases and the J gene end by 5 bases; junction bases not matched to a gene: 11. CDR3 length: 14 residues. CDR1 and CDR2 from the germline V gene are SGHRS and YFSETQ. CDR3: CASLDYSGGNEQYF. The CDR3 DNA follows: TGCGCCAGCCTCGACTATTCGGGGGGGAACGAGCAGTACTTC.

Concerning this clone: A read error may account for a junction end that differs from germline. The same CDR3 can be traced to other DNA sequences in this sample. The CDR3 nucleotides are TGCAGCGTTCTTCCAGGGACAGGGGGCTACGAACAGTACTTC. It translates to CSVLPGTGGYEQYF. The J gene is TRBJ2-7, the V gene TRBV29-1; 12 positions agree with TRBD1. The CDR3 spans 14 residues. Germline V gene data show CDR1 as SQVTM and CDR2 as ANQGSEA.

This rearrangement joins TRBV9 to TRBJ2-7; maybe TRBD2 (5 bases). The CDR3 totals 13 residues. Between the trimmed V and J ends, which lost 4 bases and 6 bases, there was a span of 14 bases. Germline lookup yields CDR1 SGDLS and CDR2 YYNGEE. The CDR3 region has the DNA TGTGCCAGCAGCCGGGAAAGGTTCTCCGAGCAGTACTTC. This encodes CASSRERFSEQYF.